One and the same sample provided the 10 T cell receptor beta chains below, sequenced in a study of metastatic and nonmetastatic thyroid tumors. Every patient underwent thyroid surgery untreated. MiXCR re-clonotyped the PCR reads for TCRdb. Among over 25,000 clones listed, 15% to 20% were seen once. Sequencing was performed on blood. All receptors derive from a female donor with papillary thyroid cancer or a benign thyroid nodule (not recorded which). Some clones in this sample may be carry-over from other donors' samples.

This clone occurred many times. V and J are TRBV5-8 and TRBJ2-7, with D possibly matching TRBD2 (6 bases). The CDR3 spans 15 residues. The germline CDR1 and CDR2 sequences are SGHTS and YDEGEE. V lost 0 bases and J lost 0, with 10 bases in between. This chain's CDR3 is CASSLGGESSYEQYF. The CDR3 DNA follows: TGTGCCAGCAGCTTGGGGGGGGAGAGCTCCTACGAGCAGTACTTC.

CDR3 nucleotides: TGCAGTGCTAGAGGAGTGGAGTTCGGGGAAAAAGAGACCCAGTACTTC. Translation: CSARGVEFGEKETQYF. The rearrangement links TRBV20-1 to TRBJ2-5; TRBD2 is a possible D gene (5 bases). With 1 base removed from V and 3 bases from J, the gap between germline ends came to 18 bases. Germline-derived CDR1 and CDR2 are DFQATT and SNEGSKA (reference sequence). The CDR3 sequence is 16 residues long.

This clone came up many times. The genes are TRBV12-3 or TRBV12-4 and TRBJ1-2, with 7 bases identical to TRBD1. The CDR3 totals 15 residues. Trimming cost V 4 bases and J 4 bases; bases outside gene matches: 9. This CDR3 reads CASSSAGGLVYGYTF. The CDR3 nucleotides read TGTGCCAGCAGTTCGGCAGGGGGACTAGTCTATGGCTACACCTTC.

The sample holds many counts of this clone. The chain uses TRBV10-2 and TRBJ2-1; D call uncertain. Looked up from germline, CDR1 is WSHSY and CDR2 is SAAADI. With 6 bases removed from V and 4 bases from J, the gap between germline ends came to 4 bases. The CDR3 extends over 11 amino acids. As DNA, the CDR3 is TGCGCCAGCAGAGATTACAATGAGCAGTTCTTC. Amino acid sequence: CASRDYNEQFF.

This clone was seen at least ten times. The J gene is TRBJ2-1, the V gene TRBV19, with 7 bases matching TRBD1. The junction had 3 bases not matched to a gene; V was cut back by 4 bases and J by 3 bases. CDR1 and CDR2 from the germline V gene are LNHDA and SQIVND (reference sequence). The CDR3 sequence is 14 residues long. CDR3 coding DNA: TGTGCCAGTAGTACCAGGACAGGCTACAATGAGCAGTTCTTC. Translation gives CASSTRTGYNEQFF.

This clone was seen repeatedly, ten times or more. The chain recombines TRBV20-1 with TRBJ2-7, with unresolved D. The ends were cut back, 0 bases at V and 2 bases at J, with 14 bases in the middle. Germline CDR1 DFQATT, CDR2 SNEGSKA (reference sequence). The length of the CDR3 is 15 residues. The CDR3 reads CSARDQATSTYEQYF. As DNA, the CDR3 is TGCAGTGCTAGAGATCAGGCAACATCGACCTACGAGCAGTACTTC.

For the CDR3, the DNA is TGCGCCAGCAGCCAAGGGGACAGCCTTACCTACGAGCAGTACTTC. Its protein is CASSQGDSLTYEQYF. The chain recombines TRBV4-3 with TRBJ2-7; 7 bases are shared with TRBD1. The germline V gene encodes CDR1 LGHNA and CDR2 YSLEER. This CDR3 is 15 amino acids long. V lost 1 base, J lost 2 bases, and 5 bases stayed unmatched.

This clone qualifies as medium-sized. Here the CDR3 DNA reads TGTGCCAGCAGGTACCGGGACGAAGAGCCCCTTTCCGGGGGCTACACCTTC. Translated: CASRYRDEEPLSGGYTF. The genes are TRBV2 and TRBJ1-2, with D possibly being TRBD1 (5 bases). Germline assignment: CDR1 SNHLY and CDR2 FYNNEI. The CDR3 spans 17 residues. V was shortened by 6 bases and J by 8 bases, with 28 bases between the two germline ends.

This clone was recorded many times. The gene calls are TRBV6-2 or TRBV6-3 and TRBJ2-1; no clear D. The V and J ends lost 5 bases and 7 bases respectively, with 15 bases between them. CDR1 is MNHEY and CDR2 is SVGEGT in the germline V gene. The CDR3 runs 14 residues. The CDR3 protein is CASSTAESSNEQFF. The CDR3 region has the DNA TGTGCCAGCAGTACCGCGGAGTCCTCAAATGAGCAGTTCTTC.

This clone was observed a few times. As the CDR3 is not closed by the conserved phenylalanine or tryptophan, this likely results from a read error. V usage is TRBV28 and J usage is TRBJ1-2, with 7 bases that match TRBD1. This CDR3 is 17 amino acids long. Germline assignment: CDR1 MDHEN and CDR2 SYDVKM. The CDR3 here is CASSLNGFRTGFYGYTL. The CDR3 nucleotides read TGTGCCAGCAGTTTAAACGGATTCAGGACAGGTTTCTATGGTTACACCTTA.